This T cell receptor beta chain was found in a study of beta chain features in type 1 diabetes. Germline V CDR1 and CDR2: SGHRS, YFSETQ. The CDR3 has 14 residues. Between the trimmed V and J ends, which lost 2 bases and 6 bases, there was a span of 12 bases. This clone was seen more than once but under ten times. Reverse transcribing all isolated RNA meant expressed TCRB transcripts were sequenced. Measured with immunoSEQ multiplex PCR; TCRdb has only the in-frame clones, and not every one. The sample includes 120,000 to 150,000 clones, roughly 9.7% of them seen just once. Sequenced sample: central memory CD4+ T cells from blood. The sequence derives from a woman between 40 and 55 years old in good health. The chain is built from TRBV5-1 and TRBJ1-5; a weak D match, TRBD1 (6 bases). The CDR3: CASSLTTGSQPQHF. The CDR3 bases are TGCGCCAGCAGCTTAACGACAGGCAGTCAGCCCCAGCATTTT.